The 20 T cell receptor beta chains below come from one sample, sequenced in a study of shared clonotypes between healthy human individuals. Here immunoSEQ multiplex PCR was the method, and the copy in TCRdb shows in-frame clones only, minus some. The table has fewer than 850,000 clones, just over 95% seen once; the top ten hold less than 0.25%. Naivety among CD8 cells was defined by CD45RO negativity and positive CCR7 selection, thereby excluding terminally differentiated effector memory CD45RA+ cells. The material sequenced was naive CD8+ T cells sorted from blood. Source of these receptors: a man aged 25 to 40 in good health.

The chain joins TRBV9 to TRBJ2-7; D is ambiguous. The CDR3 sequence is 13 residues long. Trimming removed 5 bases from V and 2 bases from J, with 11 bases in between. Looked up from germline, CDR1 is SGDLS and CDR2 is YYNGEE. In DNA form, the CDR3 reads TGTGCCAGCAGTCTAGGAGACCCCTACGAGCAGTACTTC. It encodes CASSLGDPYEQYF.

V usage is TRBV9 and J usage is TRBJ1-5; the D gene is possibly TRBD1 (6 bases). Trimming pared 0 bases from V and 5 bases from J, leaving 12 bases between. Germline V lookup: CDR1 SGDLS, CDR2 YYNGEE. CDR3 length equals 15 residues. In nucleotides, the CDR3 is TGTGCCAGCAGCGTAGGAGTTGCAGGGGATCAGCCCCAGCATTTT. Protein product: CASSVGVAGDQPQHF.

The chain is built from TRBV5-1 and TRBJ2-1; tentative D call: TRBD2 (7 bases). The CDR3 has 13 amino acids. V was trimmed by 4 bases and J by 9 bases, leaving 14 bases between them. CDR1 is SGHRS and CDR2 is YFSETQ in the germline V gene. The CDR3 here is CASSGGAGIEQFF. CDR3 coding DNA: TGCGCCAGCAGCGGGGGGGCCGGTATTGAGCAGTTCTTC.

The rearrangement links TRBV28 to TRBJ2-7; 8 positions agree with TRBD1. The CDR3 runs to 19 residues. Germline lookup yields CDR1 MDHEN and CDR2 SYDVKM. V was clipped by 0 bases and J by 3 bases; unmatched bases: 16. As DNA, the CDR3 is TGTGCCAGCAGTTTATGTAAGGGGCCCGGACAGGGAGGTTGCTACGAGCAGTACTTC. Amino acids: CASSLCKGPGQGGCYEQYF.

The chain employs TRBV11-2 and TRBJ2-1; 11 positions agree with TRBD2. Germline V gene data show CDR1 as SGHAT and CDR2 as FQNNGV. The V and J ends lost 3 bases and 7 bases, in that order; junction bases with no gene match: 14. The CDR3 spans 18 residues. The CDR3 spells CASSLRPFDLAGGNEQFF. The CDR3, as DNA: TGTGCCAGCAGCTTGAGGCCCTTTGATCTAGCGGGAGGTAATGAGCAGTTCTTC.

This sequence joins TRBV5-6 and TRBJ1-4, with D unresolved. The CDR3 has 15 residues. The V end lost 1 base, the J end lost 0 bases, and 7 bases lay between the germline ends. In germline, CDR1 is SGHDT, CDR2 YYEEEE. CDR3 DNA sequence: TGTGCCAGCAGCTTGTTAGGTGCAACTAATGAAAAACTGTTTTTT. As protein: CASSLLGATNEKLFF.

The chain is built from TRBV27 and TRBJ2-1; D not certain. This CDR3 has 13 amino acids. Trimming shortened V by 0 bases and J by 6 bases, and 6 bases separated the two germline ends. Germline loops: CDR1 MNHEY, CDR2 SMNVEV (reference sequence). CDR3 nucleotide sequence: TGTGCCAGCAGTTTATCGGCCCGCAATGAGCAGTTCTTC. Protein product: CASSLSARNEQFF.

This chain connects TRBV12-5 to TRBJ1-3, with D unclear. Trimming removed 6 bases at V and 3 bases at J, with 9 bases between. This CDR3 spans 13 amino acids. Germline loops: CDR1 LGHNT, CDR2 FRNRAP. CDR3: CASGEGDGNTIYF. CDR3 coding DNA: TGTGCTAGTGGAGAGGGAGATGGAAACACCATATATTTT.

The chain is built from TRBV6-1 and TRBJ1-5; the D gene is possibly TRBD1 (6 bases). Looked up from germline, CDR1 is MNHNS and CDR2 is SASEGT. This CDR3 spans 13 amino acids. Trimming removed 6 bases from V and 7 bases from J, with 13 bases in between. This chain's CDR3 is CASSDRTEQPQHF. DNA of the CDR3: TGTGCCAGCAGCGACAGGACAGAACAGCCCCAGCATTTT.

This chain joins TRBV7-6 and TRBJ1-1; perhaps TRBD1 as D (6 bases). The CDR3 runs to 15 residues. With 1 base removed from V and 4 bases from J, the gap between germline ends came to 13 bases. Per the germline V gene, CDR1 is SGHVS and CDR2 is FNYEAQ. CDR3 nucleotide sequence: TGTGCCAGCAGCTTAGGCGTGGGGGCGGGCACTGAAGCTTTCTTT. Translating gives CASSLGVGAGTEAFF.

The rearrangement joins TRBV9 to TRBJ2-2; 7 positions agree with TRBD1. In germline, CDR1 is SGDLS, CDR2 YYNGEE. V dropped 0 bases and J dropped 7; count of bases not matched to a gene: 0. The CDR3 loop spans 13 amino acids. The CDR3 protein is CASSVDRGGELFF. In DNA, the CDR3 is TGTGCCAGCAGCGTAGACAGGGGCGGGGAGCTGTTTTTT.

This CDR3 is CAGDGPLLNEQFF. CDR3 nucleotide sequence: TGTGCCGGGGATGGGCCCCTACTCAATGAGCAGTTCTTC. V usage is TRBV7-9 and J usage is TRBJ2-1; no definite D call. The CDR3 runs to 13 residues. Germline V CDR1 and CDR2: SEHNR, FQNEAQ (reference sequence). The V end lost 11 bases, the J end lost 6 bases, and 17 bases lay between the germline ends.

V is TRBV9 and J is TRBJ1-2; D remains unclear. The ends were cut back, 3 bases at V and 8 bases at J, with 14 bases in the middle. Per the germline V gene, CDR1 is SGDLS and CDR2 is YYNGEE. CDR3 length: 13 residues. CDR3 nucleotide sequence: TGTGCCAGCAGCGGAATCTACTCGAGGGGCTACACCTTC. As protein: CASSGIYSRGYTF. Full variable domain (outside the CDR3, taken from reference TRBV9 and TRBJ1-2): DSGVTQTPKHLITATGQRVTLRCSPRSGDLSVYWYQQSLDQGLQFLIQYYNGEERAKGNILERFSAQQFPDLHSELNLSSLELGDSALYFCASSGIYSRGYTFGSGTRLTVV.

This sequence joins TRBV4-1 and TRBJ2-3; D not certain. Germline V gene lookup returns CDR1 MGHRA and CDR2 YSYEKL. The V gene lost 0 bases and the J gene lost 0 bases, with 10 bases spanning the gap. This CDR3 spans 16 amino acids. The CDR3 reads CASSQDLRSSTDTQYF. For the CDR3, the DNA is TGCGCCAGCAGCCAAGATTTACGCTCTAGCACAGATACGCAGTATTTT.

The chain combines TRBV6-1 with TRBJ2-2; D ambiguous. CDR1 is MNHNS, CDR2 SASEGT, per germline. The CDR3 totals 13 residues. Between the trimmed V and J ends, which lost 2 bases and 8 bases, there was a span of 9 bases. The CDR3 sequence is CASSEFPEGELFF. CDR3 in DNA: TGTGCCAGCAGTGAATTCCCAGAAGGGGAGCTGTTTTTT.

This clone has a single count. V is TRBV27 and J is TRBJ2-7; D is perhaps TRBD2 (5 bases). Germline-derived CDR1 and CDR2 are MNHEY and SMNVEV (reference sequence). CDR3 length: 13 amino acids. V was clipped by 5 bases and J by 3 bases, with 11 bases between them. The CDR3 sequence: CASSPETSYEQYF. CDR3 nucleotide sequence: TGTGCCAGCAGTCCCGAAACTAGCTACGAGCAGTACTTC.

This clone was recorded once. The chain couples TRBV5-1 to TRBJ2-3, with a possible D match to TRBD2 (5 bases). The CDR3 is 14 amino acids. The germline V and J ends were trimmed by 4 bases and 0 bases, with 9 bases remaining between them. Germline V lookup: CDR1 SGHRS, CDR2 YFSETQ. CDR3 sequence (DNA): TGCGCCAGCAGCCTCGGGGTTAGCACAGATACGCAGTATTTT. Translation gives CASSLGVSTDTQYF.

As concerns this clone: This CDR3 is also generated by other DNA sequences in the sample. The chain combines TRBV7-9 with TRBJ2-7, with unresolved D. V shed 5 bases and J shed 3 bases, with 8 bases lying between them. The length of the CDR3 is 12 residues. Germline assignment: CDR1 SEHNR and CDR2 FQNEAQ (reference sequence). The DNA for the CDR3 is TGTGCCAGCAGCCTAGGCGTCTACGAGCAGTACTTC. Its translation: CASSLGVYEQYF. The variable domain in full, completed from reference TRBV7-9 and TRBJ2-7, reads DTGVSQNPRHKITKRGQNVTFRCDPISEHNRLYWYRQTLGQGPEFLTYFQNEAQLEKSRLLSDRFSAERPKGSFSTLEIQRTEQGDSAMYLCASSLGVYEQYFGPGTRLTVT.

This chain links TRBV28 with TRBJ1-2; the D is unclear. The V gene lost 4 bases and the J gene lost 4 bases, with 13 bases spanning the gap. CDR1 and CDR2 (germline): MDHEN, SYDVKM. The CDR3 is made up of 14 amino acids. CDR3 DNA sequence: TGTGCCAGCAGTTCGAGAAGATTTGGCTATGGCTACACCTTC. This sequence encodes CASSSRRFGYGYTF.

The J gene is TRBJ1-1, the V gene TRBV7-9; D uncertain. CDR3 size: 15 residues. The V end lost 1 base, the J end lost 1 base, and 10 bases lay between the germline ends. Per the germline V gene, CDR1 is SEHNR and CDR2 is FQNEAQ (reference sequence). CDR3 loop: CASSLETRRNTEAFF. The CDR3 nucleotides read TGTGCCAGCAGCTTAGAGACACGGAGGAACACTGAAGCTTTCTTT.